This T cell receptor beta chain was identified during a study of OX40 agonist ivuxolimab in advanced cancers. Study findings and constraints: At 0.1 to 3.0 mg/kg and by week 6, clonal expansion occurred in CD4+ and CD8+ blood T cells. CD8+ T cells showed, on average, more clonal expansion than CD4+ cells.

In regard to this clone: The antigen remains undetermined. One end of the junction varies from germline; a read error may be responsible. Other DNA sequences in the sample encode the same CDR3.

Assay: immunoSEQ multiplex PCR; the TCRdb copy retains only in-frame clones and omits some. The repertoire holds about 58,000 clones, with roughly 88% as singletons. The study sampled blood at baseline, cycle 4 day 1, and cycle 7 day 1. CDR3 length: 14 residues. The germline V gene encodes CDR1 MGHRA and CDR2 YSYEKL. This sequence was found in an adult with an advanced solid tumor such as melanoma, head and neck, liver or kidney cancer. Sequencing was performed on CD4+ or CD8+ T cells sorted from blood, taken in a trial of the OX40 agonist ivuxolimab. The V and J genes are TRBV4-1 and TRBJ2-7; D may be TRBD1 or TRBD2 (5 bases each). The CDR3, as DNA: TGCGCTAGCAGCCAGGGCCCCGAGGGCTACGAGCAGTACTTC. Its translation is CASSQGPEGYEQYF.